These 22 T cell receptor beta chains originate from one sample sequenced in a study of blood T cell repertoires in COVID-19. Data came from immunoSEQ multiplex PCR; TCRdb stores just in-frame clones and leaves some out. This sample carries 150,000 to 200,000 clones, roughly 88% of them seen once, and the ten largest clones take less than 3%. The sequencing input was peripheral blood. Receptors originate from an older woman with acute or convalescent COVID-19.

The chain combines TRBV7-2 with TRBJ1-2; 10 positions match TRBD1. The trim removed 5 bases at V and 8 bases at J, leaving 5 bases unmatched. Germline lookup yields CDR1 SGHTA and CDR2 FQGNSA. This CDR3 spans 13 amino acids. The CDR3 loop reads CASSPDRGLGYTF. The DNA for the CDR3 is TGTGCCAGCAGCCCCGACAGGGGGCTAGGCTACACCTTC.

V is TRBV19 and J is TRBJ1-6; D call uncertain. There are 14 residues in the CDR3. Between the trimmed V and J ends, which lost 8 bases and 0 bases, there was a span of 8 bases. The germline V gene has CDR1 LNHDA and CDR2 SQIVND (reference sequence). CDR3 loop: CASSVSSYNSPLHF. CDR3 DNA: TGTGCCAGTTCGGTTAGCTCCTATAATTCACCCCTCCACTTT.

CDR3: CATSRETSHTEAFF. CDR3 nucleotide sequence: TGTGCCACCAGCAGGGAGACCTCACACACTGAAGCTTTCTTT. The rearrangement joins TRBV15 to TRBJ1-1; D uncertain. CDR3 size: 14 residues. Trimming removed 3 bases at V and 3 bases at J, with 11 bases between. Per germline, CDR1 LNHNV and CDR2 YYDKDF (reference sequence).

The genes are TRBV5-6 and TRBJ2-7; 8 bases map to TRBD1. In germline, CDR1 is SGHDT, CDR2 YYEEEE. The CDR3 spans 15 residues. With V trimmed by 0 bases and J by 6 bases, 8 bases remained unmatched. The CDR3: CASSLGGTGSTEQYF. CDR3 coding DNA: TGTGCCAGCAGCTTGGGTGGGACAGGTTCGACCGAGCAGTACTTC.

The J gene is TRBJ1-2, the V gene TRBV2; tentatively, D is TRBD1 (6 bases). In germline, CDR1 is SNHLY, CDR2 FYNNEI. Trimming pared 6 bases from V and 7 bases from J, leaving 15 bases between. This CDR3 comprises 13 residues. This CDR3 is CASSGQILGGYTF. The CDR3 region has the DNA TGTGCCAGCAGCGGACAGATCCTCGGTGGCTACACCTTC.

The V gene is TRBV6-7, the J gene TRBJ2-7; TRBD1 matches at 9 bases. TRBV6-7 is noted as an ORF with a role that remains uncertain. CDR3 length: 13 amino acids. V lost 0 bases to trimming and J lost 6 bases; unmatched junction nucleotides: 0. The CDR3 spells CASSYSDRGEQYF. The DNA of the CDR3 is TGTGCCAGCAGTTACTCGGACAGGGGCGAGCAGTACTTC.

The genes are TRBV6-5 and TRBJ1-1; TRBD1 matches 10 bases. CDR1 and CDR2 from the germline V gene are MNHEY and SVGAGI. Trimming cost V 7 bases and J 4 bases; bases outside gene matches: 6. The CDR3 has 14 amino acids. CDR3 sequence: CASNPGTGATEAFF. For the CDR3, the DNA is TGTGCCAGCAACCCCGGGACAGGGGCCACTGAAGCTTTCTTT.

The chain carries TRBV19 and TRBJ2-2; 9 bases agree with TRBD1. V trimming: 8 bases; J trimming: 4 bases; junction bases outside the gene matches: 11. Germline V gives CDR1 LNHDA, CDR2 SQIVND (reference sequence). The CDR3 contains 16 residues. The DNA for the CDR3 is TGTGCCAGTCGAAACAGGGGGCGCAAGGGCACCGGGGAGCTGTTTTTT. Translation gives CASRNRGRKGTGELFF.

The CDR3 loop reads CAISESHTAAYEQYF. CDR3 DNA: TGTGCCATCAGTGAGTCACATACAGCGGCCTACGAGCAGTACTTC. The genes are TRBV10-3 and TRBJ2-7, with D possibly TRBD2 on 5 matching bases. The CDR3 has 15 amino acids. V lost 0 bases and J 2 bases, leaving 11 bases between the germline ends. Germline CDR1 is ENHRY and CDR2 is SYGVKD.

This clone appeared a few times. V gene TRBV19 combines with J gene TRBJ1-5, with D hard to call. Germline V lookup: CDR1 LNHDA, CDR2 SQIVND (reference sequence). V was shortened by 0 bases and J by 5 bases, with 11 bases between the two germline ends. The CDR3 is 15 amino acids. The CDR3 sequence: CASSIDRIGYQPQHF. As DNA, the CDR3 is TGTGCCAGTAGTATAGACAGGATCGGTTATCAGCCCCAGCATTTT.

V is TRBV4-2 and J is TRBJ1-1; possible D gene TRBD1, 5 bases. This CDR3 spans 15 amino acids. The ends were cut back, 1 base at V and 0 bases at J, with 9 bases in the middle. The germline gives CDR1 LGHNA, CDR2 YNFKEQ. CDR3 sequence: CASSQGGRVNTEAFF. The DNA of the CDR3 is TGTGCCAGCAGCCAAGGTGGCAGGGTGAACACTGAAGCTTTCTTT.

This clone showed up many times. The chain links TRBV6-4 to TRBJ2-2; 7 bases agree with TRBD1. CDR3 size: 15 residues. The junction had 7 bases not matched to a gene; V was cut back by 3 bases and J by 6 bases. Looked up from germline, CDR1 is MRHNA and CDR2 is SNTAGT. Here the CDR3 reads CASSESDRESGELFF. The DNA for the CDR3 is TGTGCCAGCAGTGAAAGTGACAGGGAATCCGGGGAGCTGTTTTTT.

The chain couples TRBV7-9 to TRBJ1-2; 8 nucleotides line up with TRBD1. The CDR3 covers 15 residues. The V gene's germline CDR1 is SEHNR and CDR2 FQNEAQ (reference sequence). Losses at the gene ends were 5 bases for V and 6 bases for J; bases not matched to a gene: 11. CDR3 amino acids: CASSEGAGGADGYTF. CDR3 DNA: TGTGCCAGCAGCGAAGGGGCAGGGGGCGCCGATGGCTACACCTTC.

The gene calls are TRBV5-8 and TRBJ2-2; D might be TRBD2 (6 bases). The V gene's germline CDR1 is SGHTS and CDR2 YDEGEE. Trimming stripped 0 bases from V and 6 bases from J, with 12 bases between. The CDR3 contains 15 residues. CDR3 DNA: TGTGCCAGCAGCTTGGCCCTGGGGGAGGCCGGGGAGCTGTTTTTT. It encodes CASSLALGEAGELFF.

The rearrangement uses TRBV18 and TRBJ2-1, with 8 bases that match TRBD1. Trimming took 3 bases from V and 0 from J; bases not matched to a gene: 4. The CDR3 loop spans 16 amino acids. Germline CDR1 and CDR2: KGHSH and LQKENI. CDR3 in DNA: TGTGCCAGCTCACCTCAGGGGGCTAGCTCCTACAATGAGCAGTTCTTC. Protein product: CASSPQGASSYNEQFF. Complete variable domain (other parts from reference TRBV18 and TRBJ2-1): NAGVMQNPRHLVRRRGQEARLRCSPMKGHSHVYWYRQLPEEGLKFMVYLQKENIIDESGMPKERFSAEFPKEGPSILRIQQVVRGDSAAYFCASSPQGASSYNEQFFGPGTRLTVL.

The chain joins TRBV5-6 to TRBJ1-3; 7 bases fit TRBD1. Germline CDR1 and CDR2: SGHDT and YYEEEE. This CDR3 region has 15 residues. Trimming at V came to 4 bases and at J to 0 bases, leaving 4 bases not matched to a gene. The CDR3 coding sequence is TGTGCCAGCAGCCCGGGACAGCGCTCTGGAAACACCATATATTTT. It translates to CASSPGQRSGNTIYF.

The chain couples TRBV6-5 to TRBJ2-7; 7 bases are a match to TRBD1. V shed 5 bases and J 4 bases; nucleotides not matched to a gene: 11. The CDR3 runs to 15 residues. Germline-derived CDR1 and CDR2 are MNHEY and SVGAGI. CDR3 in DNA: TGTGCCAGCAGTCCTGTCGGGACAGACTTTTACGAGCAGTACTTC. It specifies CASSPVGTDFYEQYF.

This clone was counted once. The rearrangement joins TRBV18 to TRBJ1-2; the D gene is possibly TRBD1 (5 bases). The CDR3 extends over 15 amino acids. Trimming cost V 0 bases and J 2 bases, with 10 bases left between them. The V gene's germline CDR1 is KGHSH and CDR2 LQKENI. Here the CDR3 reads CASSPPVTANYGYTF. CDR3 nucleotide sequence: TGTGCCAGCTCACCACCGGTGACAGCAAACTATGGCTACACCTTC.

V and J are TRBV7-2 and TRBJ2-1; maybe TRBD2 (7 bases). The length of the CDR3 is 13 residues. Germline loops: CDR1 SGHTA, CDR2 FQGNSA. Trimming left V 3 bases short and J 6 bases short, with 9 bases between. The CDR3 nucleotides are TGTGCCAGCAGCTTGGGGGGGCTCAATGAGCAGTTCTTC. It translates to CASSLGGLNEQFF.

V is TRBV5-1 and J is TRBJ1-2, with D maybe TRBD1 (5 bases). The CDR3 spans 14 residues. The V end lost 0 bases, the J end lost 4 bases, and 10 bases lay between the germline ends. Germline-derived CDR1 and CDR2 are SGHRS and YFSETQ. Here the CDR3 reads CASSLDQGTYGYTF. Written as DNA, the CDR3 is TGCGCCAGCAGCTTGGATCAGGGAACCTATGGCTACACCTTC.

The chain employs TRBV7-2 and TRBJ1-5, with D unresolved. V was shortened by 5 bases and J by 13 bases, with 21 bases between the two germline ends. The CDR3 contains 14 residues. Looked up from germline, CDR1 is SGHTA and CDR2 is FQGNSA. CDR3 sequence (DNA): TGTGCCAGCAGCCAACTCCACACCTCGAGCGGACAGCATTTT. Translated: CASSQLHTSSGQHF.

The rearrangement joins TRBV6-6 to TRBJ1-3; D might be TRBD1 (6 bases). The CDR3 has 16 amino acids. V was clipped by 8 bases and J by 2 bases, with 19 bases between them. CDR1 and CDR2 from the germline V gene are MNHNY and SVGAGI (reference sequence). The CDR3 spells CASSPPGQNPGNTIYF. The CDR3 nucleotides are TGTGCCAGCTCCCCCCCTGGACAGAATCCTGGAAACACCATATATTTT.